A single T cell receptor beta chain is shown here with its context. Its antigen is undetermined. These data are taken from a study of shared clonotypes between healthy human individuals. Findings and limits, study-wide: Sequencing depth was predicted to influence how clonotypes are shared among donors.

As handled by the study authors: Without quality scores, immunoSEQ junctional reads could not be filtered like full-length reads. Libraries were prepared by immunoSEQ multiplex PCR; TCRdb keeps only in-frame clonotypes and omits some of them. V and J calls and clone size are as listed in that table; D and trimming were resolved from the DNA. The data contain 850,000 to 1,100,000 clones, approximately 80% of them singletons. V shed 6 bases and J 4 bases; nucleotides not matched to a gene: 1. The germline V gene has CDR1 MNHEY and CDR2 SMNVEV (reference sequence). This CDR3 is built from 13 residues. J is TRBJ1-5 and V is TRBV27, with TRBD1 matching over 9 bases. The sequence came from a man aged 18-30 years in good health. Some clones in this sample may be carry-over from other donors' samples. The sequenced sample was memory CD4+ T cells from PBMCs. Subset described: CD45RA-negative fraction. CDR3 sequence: CASSGQGNQPQHF. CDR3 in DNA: TGTGCCAGCAGCGGACAGGGGAATCAGCCCCAGCATTTT.